A selection of T cell receptor beta chains follows, all from one sample in a study of CXCR3-negative and CXCR3-positive naive CD8 T cells. TCRdb re-called the 5' RACE reads and catalogs CDR3 proteins one per entry, DNA excluded. Recorded for this sample: some 130,000 distinct CDR3 sequences. Sequencing was done on a sample of naive CXCR3- CD8+ T cells from blood. All receptors derive from a human donor in good health. Some clones in this sample may be carry-over from other donors' samples. Each CDR3 is given with its conserved first and last residue.

V gene,J gene,CDR3 protein
TRBV7-9,TRBJ2-1,CATSGDNEQFF
TRBV5-5,TRBJ2-3,CASSLTSGSTDTQYF
TRBV5-1,TRBJ2-1,CASSSGRGFEQFF
TRBV5-4,TRBJ2-7,CASSVVSGGAYEQYF
TRBV7-9,TRBJ1-1,CASSKDWTGDGTEAFF
TRBV2,TRBJ2-3,CASSEALWGISTDTQYF
TRBV12-3/TRBV12-4,TRBJ2-7,CASSLYRGRGESYEQYF
TRBV29-1,TRBJ2-1,CSVGGLAGDPGNEQFF
TRBV29-1,TRBJ2-5,CSVEGANQETQYF
TRBV6-5,TRBJ2-3,CASSYSPSGRATDTQYF
TRBV7-8,TRBJ2-7,CASKPSGLSYEQYF
TRBV29-1,TRBJ2-6,CSVEGGDSGANVLTF
TRBV13,TRBJ2-2,CASSTPAWTATGELFF
TRBV4-3,TRBJ2-1,CASSQGTGTYNEQFF
TRBV20-1,TRBJ2-7,CSGSSKGQGFSFYEQYF
TRBV21-1,TRBJ2-5,CASSRPPDRVSPETQYF
TRBV29-1,TRBJ2-7,CSVDFQGAREQYF
TRBV23-1,TRBJ2-1,CASSQGRLEAIAYNEQFF
TRBV19,TRBJ1-5,CATRDGGRSNQPQHF
TRBV9,TRBJ2-3,CASSPTGRELLTDTQYF
TRBV5-5,TRBJ2-5,CASSDRPDRQETQYF
TRBV7-2,TRBJ2-1,CASSLEALAVYNEQFF
TRBV2,TRBJ2-2,CASSEWTVVGPGELFF
TRBV7-9,TRBJ1-6,CASSPGQGQFTLHF
TRBV4-1,TRBJ2-3,CASSPGTGSTDTQYF
TRBV20-1,TRBJ1-1,CSAPSQAGEAFF
TRBV29-1,TRBJ2-1,CSVGLAGNYNEQFF
TRBV20-1,TRBJ1-1,CSAREGSSEAFF
TRBV7-6,TRBJ2-6,CASSPPGANVLTF
TRBV14,TRBJ1-2,CASSQAAGYTF
TRBV7-9,TRBJ2-7,CASSSPDKYEQYF
TRBV10-3,TRBJ2-7,CAISESGPYEQYF
TRBV4-1,TRBJ2-7,CASSPDGTGTYEQYF
TRBV15,TRBJ1-1,CATSLAGAGTEAFF
TRBV28,TRBJ1-1,CASSLVRGLARGTEAFF
TRBV12-3/TRBV12-4,TRBJ2-1,CASSLSGRLYNEQFF
TRBV2,TRBJ2-7,CASSEIAGPPSEQYF
TRBV19,TRBJ2-7,CASSLGQTSEQYF
TRBV10-3,TRBJ2-5,CASSSARDTQYF
TRBV7-9,TRBJ1-5,CASSWGGAGVPNQPQHF
TRBV29-1,TRBJ1-2,CSVEGTDYGYTF
TRBV3-1,TRBJ1-1,CASSWDRGVNTEAFF
TRBV12-3/TRBV12-4,TRBJ2-7,CASSYLTGPAYEQYF
TRBV5-1,TRBJ2-1,CASSWRSYNEQFF
TRBV20-1,TRBJ2-1,CSASGTEHNEQFF